This T cell receptor (beta chain) is from a study of blood T cell repertoires in COVID-19. About the research overall: Samples representing acute and convalescent COVID-19 were sourced from the United States, Italy and Spain. T cells, B-cell-depleted T cells, or PBMCs provided the cDNA or gDNA that served as material.

As processed by the authors: How many nucleated cells were present was estimated from reference gene primer amplification. Measured with immunoSEQ multiplex PCR; TCRdb has only the in-frame clones, and not every one. Clone size and V and J calls were adopted from that table, with D and trimming inferred from the DNA. The sample gives roughly 100,000 clones, 84% of which show up once; just under 2% is in the top ten. The clonotype originates from a man between 65 and 80 years old with active or convalescent COVID-19. The material sequenced was peripheral blood.

CDR3 in amino acids: CASSPSRASGSGNTIYF. In nucleotides, the CDR3 is TGTGCCAGCTCACCAAGCCGTGCATCGGGCTCTGGAAACACCATATATTTT. V and J are TRBV18 and TRBJ1-3; D uncertain. CDR1 and CDR2 from the germline V gene are KGHSH and LQKENI. The V and J ends lost 2 bases and 0 bases respectively, with 14 bases between them. This CDR3 spans 17 amino acids.